This T cell receptor (beta chain) is drawn from a study of identical twins. Findings of the study overall: Among monozygotic twins, out-of-frame TCR alpha sharing exceeded what models predicted. Out-of-frame beta sequences exhibited a weaker degree of excess twin sharing. Insertions were reduced in abundant cord blood beta clonotypes but not in memory repertoires.

In regard to this clonotype: Its specificity is unknown.

It was template switching that added a universal primer site, and there were unique molecular identifiers on the cDNA. TCRdb re-derived calls from the 5' RACE reads in MiXCR, one entry per CDR3 protein. The sample consists of 550,000 to 800,000 distinct CDR3 sequences, about 7.6% of them appearing once. The germline V gene encodes CDR1 SGDLS and CDR2 YYNGEE. Trimming removed 0 bases at V and 2 bases at J, with 10 bases between. CDR3 length: 15 residues. This sample was also put to use in a study of yellow fever vaccine responses in identical twins.

This receptor was taken from a woman younger than 30 in good health. The sequencing sample was made of PBMCs. The V and J genes are TRBV9 and TRBJ2-3; D possibly corresponds to TRBD2 (5 bases). The CDR3 is CASSVAEVATDTQYF. The CDR3 nucleotides read TGTGCCAGCAGCGTAGCGGAGGTTGCCACAGATACGCAGTATTTT.